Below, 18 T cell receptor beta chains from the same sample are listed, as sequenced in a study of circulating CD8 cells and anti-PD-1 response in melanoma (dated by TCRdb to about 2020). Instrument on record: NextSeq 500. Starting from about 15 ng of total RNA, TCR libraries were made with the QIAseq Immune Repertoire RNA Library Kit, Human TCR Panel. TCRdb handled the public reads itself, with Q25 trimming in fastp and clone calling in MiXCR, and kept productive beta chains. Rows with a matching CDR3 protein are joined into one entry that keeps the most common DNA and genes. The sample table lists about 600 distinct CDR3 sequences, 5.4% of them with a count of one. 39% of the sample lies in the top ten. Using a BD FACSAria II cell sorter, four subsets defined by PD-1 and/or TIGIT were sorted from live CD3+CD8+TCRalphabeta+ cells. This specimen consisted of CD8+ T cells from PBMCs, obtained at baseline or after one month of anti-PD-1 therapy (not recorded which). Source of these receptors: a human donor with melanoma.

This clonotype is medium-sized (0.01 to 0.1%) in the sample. The CDR3, as DNA: TGTGCCAGCAGCCTTCGAATTACTAGCGGGATTTTCACAGATACGCAGTATTTT. Amino acid sequence: CASSLRITSGIFTDTQYF. This chain uses TRBV14 with TRBJ2-3; 10 positions match TRBD2. CDR1 is SGHDN and CDR2 is FVKESK in the germline V gene. The V segment lost 4 bases and the J segment 2 bases; nucleotides outside the gene matches: 12. There are 18 residues in the CDR3.

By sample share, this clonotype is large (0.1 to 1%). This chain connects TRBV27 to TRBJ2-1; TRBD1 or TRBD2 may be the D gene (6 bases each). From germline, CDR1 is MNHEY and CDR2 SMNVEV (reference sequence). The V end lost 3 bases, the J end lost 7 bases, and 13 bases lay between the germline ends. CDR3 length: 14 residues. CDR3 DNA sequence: TGTGCCAGCAGTTTCACGGGGGCGGGAAATGAGCAGTTCTTC. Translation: CASSFTGAGNEQFF.

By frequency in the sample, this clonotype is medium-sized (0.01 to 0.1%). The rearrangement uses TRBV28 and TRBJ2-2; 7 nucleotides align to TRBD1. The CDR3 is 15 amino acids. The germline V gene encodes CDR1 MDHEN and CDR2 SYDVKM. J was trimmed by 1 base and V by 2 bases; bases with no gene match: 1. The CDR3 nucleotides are TGTGCCAGCAGTTTAGGGACAGTGAACACCGGGGAGCTGTTTTTT. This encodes CASSLGTVNTGELFF.

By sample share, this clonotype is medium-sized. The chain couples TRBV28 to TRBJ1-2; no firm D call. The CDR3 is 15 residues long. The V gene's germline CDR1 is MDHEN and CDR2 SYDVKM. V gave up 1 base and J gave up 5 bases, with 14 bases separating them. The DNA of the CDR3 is TGTGCCAGCAGTTTATCAAGCTGGGGAACTTATGGCTACACCTTC. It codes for CASSLSSWGTYGYTF.

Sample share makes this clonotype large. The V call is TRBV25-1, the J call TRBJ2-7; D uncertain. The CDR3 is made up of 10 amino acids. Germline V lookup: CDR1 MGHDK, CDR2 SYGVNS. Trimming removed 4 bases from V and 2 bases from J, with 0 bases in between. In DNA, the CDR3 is TGTGCCAGCAGTGCCTACGAGCAGTACTTC. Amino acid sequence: CASSAYEQYF.

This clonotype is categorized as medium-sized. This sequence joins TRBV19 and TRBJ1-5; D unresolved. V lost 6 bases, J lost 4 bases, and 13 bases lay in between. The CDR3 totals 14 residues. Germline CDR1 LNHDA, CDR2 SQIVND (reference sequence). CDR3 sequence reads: CASSPLGLNQPQHF. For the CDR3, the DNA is TGTGCCAGTAGCCCCCTGGGATTGAATCAGCCCCAGCATTTT.

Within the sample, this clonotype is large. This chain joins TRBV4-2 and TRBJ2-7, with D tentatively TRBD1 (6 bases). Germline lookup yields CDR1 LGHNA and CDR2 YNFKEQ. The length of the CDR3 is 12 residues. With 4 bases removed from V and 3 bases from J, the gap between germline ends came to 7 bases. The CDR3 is CASSPQGYEQYF. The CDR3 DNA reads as TGTGCCAGCAGCCCACAGGGCTACGAGCAGTACTTC.

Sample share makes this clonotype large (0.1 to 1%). The CDR3 is CASSAPPTGFNEQYF. Written as DNA, the CDR3 is TGTGCCAGCAGTGCCCCACCGACAGGGTTCAACGAGCAGTACTTC. This chain joins TRBV28 and TRBJ2-7, with TRBD1 matching 7 bases. Unmatched junction bases numbered 12, after V lost 5 bases and J lost 5 bases. Germline-derived CDR1 and CDR2 are MDHEN and SYDVKM. This CDR3 comprises 15 residues.

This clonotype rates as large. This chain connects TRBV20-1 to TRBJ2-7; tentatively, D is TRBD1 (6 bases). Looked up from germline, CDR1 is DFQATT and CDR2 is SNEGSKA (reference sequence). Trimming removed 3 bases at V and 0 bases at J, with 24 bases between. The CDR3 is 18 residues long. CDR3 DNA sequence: TGCAGTGCTAGGGGGCTGTTTGGCCAAGGGGGAAGCTCCTACGAGCAGTACTTC. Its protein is CSARGLFGQGGSSYEQYF.

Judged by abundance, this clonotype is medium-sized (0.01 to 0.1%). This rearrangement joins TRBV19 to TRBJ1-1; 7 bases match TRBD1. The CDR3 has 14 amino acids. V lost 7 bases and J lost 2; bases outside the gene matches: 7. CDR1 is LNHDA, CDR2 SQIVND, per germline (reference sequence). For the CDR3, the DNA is TGTGCCAGTATCCTAGGGGGCGCAAACACTGAAGCTTTCTTT. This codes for CASILGGANTEAFF.

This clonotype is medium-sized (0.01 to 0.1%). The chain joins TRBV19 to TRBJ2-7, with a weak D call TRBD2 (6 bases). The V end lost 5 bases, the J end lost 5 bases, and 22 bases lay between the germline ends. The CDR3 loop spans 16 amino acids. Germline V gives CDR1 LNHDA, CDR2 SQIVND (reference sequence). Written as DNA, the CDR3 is TGTGCCAGTAGTGTTGTTCACGGGGGAATTCTGAACGAGCAGTACTTC. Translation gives CASSVVHGGILNEQYF.

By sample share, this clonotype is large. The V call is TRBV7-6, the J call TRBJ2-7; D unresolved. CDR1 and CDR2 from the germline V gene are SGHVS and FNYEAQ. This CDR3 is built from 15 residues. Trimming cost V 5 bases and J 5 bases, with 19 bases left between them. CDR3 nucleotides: TGTGCCAGCAGCCCAAAGCTCCCCTCGGCTCACGAGCAGTACTTC. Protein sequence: CASSPKLPSAHEQYF.

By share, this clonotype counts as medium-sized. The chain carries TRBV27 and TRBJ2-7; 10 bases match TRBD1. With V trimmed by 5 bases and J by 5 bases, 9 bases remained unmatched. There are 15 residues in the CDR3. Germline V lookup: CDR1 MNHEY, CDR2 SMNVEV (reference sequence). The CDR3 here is CASSGRDRGIHEQYF. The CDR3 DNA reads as TGTGCCAGCAGTGGGCGGGACAGGGGAATCCACGAGCAGTACTTC.

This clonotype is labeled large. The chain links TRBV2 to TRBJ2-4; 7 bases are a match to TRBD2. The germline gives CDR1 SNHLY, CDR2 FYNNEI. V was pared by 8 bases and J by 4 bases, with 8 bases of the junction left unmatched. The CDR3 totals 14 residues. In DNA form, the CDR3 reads TGTGCCAGCTCTAGAGATAGCGGGAAAAACATTCAGTACTTC. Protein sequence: CASSRDSGKNIQYF.

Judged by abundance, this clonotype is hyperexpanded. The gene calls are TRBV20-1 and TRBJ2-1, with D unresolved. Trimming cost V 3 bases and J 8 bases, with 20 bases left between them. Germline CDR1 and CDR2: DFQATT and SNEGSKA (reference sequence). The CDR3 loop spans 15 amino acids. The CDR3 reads CSASGSFTPGDEQFF. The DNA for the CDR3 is TGCAGTGCTAGCGGGTCCTTTACTCCTGGCGATGAGCAGTTCTTC.

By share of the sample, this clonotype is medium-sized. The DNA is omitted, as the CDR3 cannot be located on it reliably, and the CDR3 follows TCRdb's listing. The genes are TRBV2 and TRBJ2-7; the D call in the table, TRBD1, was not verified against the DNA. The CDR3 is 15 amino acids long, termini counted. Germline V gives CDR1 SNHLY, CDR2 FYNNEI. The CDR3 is CASILGDIAPGEQYF.

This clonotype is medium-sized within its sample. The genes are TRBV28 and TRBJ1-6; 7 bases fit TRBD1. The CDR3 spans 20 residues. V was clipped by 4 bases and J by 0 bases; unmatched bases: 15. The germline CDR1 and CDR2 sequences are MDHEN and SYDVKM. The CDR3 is CASSSLSPRDRSSYNSPLHF. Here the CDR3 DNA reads TGTGCCAGCAGTTCCCTCTCACCCCGGGACAGAAGCTCCTATAATTCACCCCTCCACTTT. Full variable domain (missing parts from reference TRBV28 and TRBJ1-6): DVKVTQSSRYLVKRTGEKVFLECVQDMDHENMFWYRQDPGLGLRLIYFSYDVKMKEKGDIPEGYSVSREKKERFSLILESASTNQTSMYLCASSSLSPRDRSSYNSPLHFGNGTRLTVT.

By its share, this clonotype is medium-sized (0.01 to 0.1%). The CDR3: CASSLRQGTTGELFF. CDR3 nucleotide sequence: TGTGCCAGCAGTTTAAGGCAGGGGACCACCGGGGAGCTGTTTTTT. V and J are TRBV28 and TRBJ2-2; D is perhaps TRBD1 (6 bases). The CDR3 has 15 residues. Between the trimmed V and J ends, which lost 2 bases and 4 bases, there was a span of 11 bases. The germline V gene has CDR1 MDHEN and CDR2 SYDVKM.